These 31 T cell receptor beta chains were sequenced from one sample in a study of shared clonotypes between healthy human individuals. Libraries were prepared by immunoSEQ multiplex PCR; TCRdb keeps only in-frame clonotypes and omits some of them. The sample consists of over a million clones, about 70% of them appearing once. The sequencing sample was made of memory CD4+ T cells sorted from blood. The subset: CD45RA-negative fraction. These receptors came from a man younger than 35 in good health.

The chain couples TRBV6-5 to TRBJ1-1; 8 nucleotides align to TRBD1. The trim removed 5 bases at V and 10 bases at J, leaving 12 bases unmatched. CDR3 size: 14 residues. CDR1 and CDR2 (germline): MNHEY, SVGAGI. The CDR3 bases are TGTGCCAGCAGTCCGGGACAGGCCCTACTAATAGCTTTCTTT. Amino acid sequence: CASSPGQALLIAFF.

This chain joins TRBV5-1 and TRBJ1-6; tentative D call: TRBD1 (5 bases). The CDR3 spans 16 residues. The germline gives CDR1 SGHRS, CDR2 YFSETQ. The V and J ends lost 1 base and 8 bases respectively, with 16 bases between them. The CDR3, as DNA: TGCGCCAGCAGCTTGTCCCAAGGGGCGATTGATTCACCCCTCCACTTT. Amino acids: CASSLSQGAIDSPLHF. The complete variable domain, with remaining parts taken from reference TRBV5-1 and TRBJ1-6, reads KAGVTQTPRYLIKTRGQQVTLSCSPISGHRSVSWYQQTPGQGLQFLFEYFSETQRNKGNFPGRFSGRQFSNSRSEMNVSTLELGDSALYLCASSLSQGAIDSPLHFGNGTRLTVT.

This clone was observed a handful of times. DNA for the CDR3: TGTGCCAGCAGCAAGAAGACAGGGGATGGGGAAGCTTTCTTT. This codes for CASSKKTGDGEAFF. The chain has TRBV21-1 and TRBJ1-1; TRBD1 was called by the table and not checked on the DNA. TRBV21-1 is a known pseudogene. This CDR3 is built from 14 residues.

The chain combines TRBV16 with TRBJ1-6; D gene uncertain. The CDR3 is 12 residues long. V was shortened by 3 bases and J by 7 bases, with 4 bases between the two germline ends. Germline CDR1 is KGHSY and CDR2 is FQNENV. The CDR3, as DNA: TGTGCCAGCAGCCAGGTGAATTCACCCCTCCACTTT. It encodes CASSQVNSPLHF.

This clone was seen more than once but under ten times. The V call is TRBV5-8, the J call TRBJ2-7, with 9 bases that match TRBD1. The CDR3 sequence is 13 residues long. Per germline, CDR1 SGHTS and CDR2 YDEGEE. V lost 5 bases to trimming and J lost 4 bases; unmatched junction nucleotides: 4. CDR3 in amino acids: CASSRDREYEQYF. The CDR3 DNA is TGTGCCAGCAGTCGGGACAGGGAATACGAGCAGTACTTC.

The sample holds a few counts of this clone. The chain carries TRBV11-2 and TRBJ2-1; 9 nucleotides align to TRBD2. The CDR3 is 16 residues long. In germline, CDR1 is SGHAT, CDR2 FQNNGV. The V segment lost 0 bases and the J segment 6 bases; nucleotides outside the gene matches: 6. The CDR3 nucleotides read TGTGCCAGCAGCTTAGAGCGGGGGGGCGTTGGCAATGAGCAGTTCTTC. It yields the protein CASSLERGGVGNEQFF.

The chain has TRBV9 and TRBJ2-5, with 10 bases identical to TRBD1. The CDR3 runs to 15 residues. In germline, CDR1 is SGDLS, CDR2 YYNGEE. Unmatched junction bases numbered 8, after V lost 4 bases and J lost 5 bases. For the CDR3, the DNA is TGTGCCAGCAGCTTCGCAGACAGGGGGCAGGAGACCCAGTACTTC. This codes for CASSFADRGQETQYF.

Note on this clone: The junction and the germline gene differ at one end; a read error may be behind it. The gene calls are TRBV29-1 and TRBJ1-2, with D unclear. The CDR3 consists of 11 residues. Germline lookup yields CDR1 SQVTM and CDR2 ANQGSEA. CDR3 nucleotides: TGCAGCGCTGAAGTCGGAAGTGGCTACACCTTC. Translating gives CSAEVGSGYTF.

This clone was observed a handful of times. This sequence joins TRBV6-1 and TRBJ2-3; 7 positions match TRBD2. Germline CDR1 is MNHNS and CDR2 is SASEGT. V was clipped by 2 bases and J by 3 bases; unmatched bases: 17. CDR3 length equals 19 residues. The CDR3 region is CASSERARGRTSGTDTQYF. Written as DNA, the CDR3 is TGTGCCAGCAGTGAAAGGGCGCGGGGGAGGACTAGTGGAACAGATACGCAGTATTTT.

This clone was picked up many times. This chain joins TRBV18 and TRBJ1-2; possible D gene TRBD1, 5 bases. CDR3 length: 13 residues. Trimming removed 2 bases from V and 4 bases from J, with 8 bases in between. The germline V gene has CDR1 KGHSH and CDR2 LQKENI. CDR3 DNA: TGTGCCAGCTCACCAGACAGTCTCTATGGCTACACCTTC. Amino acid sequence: CASSPDSLYGYTF.

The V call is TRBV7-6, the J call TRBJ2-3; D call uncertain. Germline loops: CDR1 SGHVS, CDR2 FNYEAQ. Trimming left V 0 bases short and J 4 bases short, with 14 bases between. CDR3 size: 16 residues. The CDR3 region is CASSLASGVSADTQYF. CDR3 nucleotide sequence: TGTGCCAGCAGCTTAGCTAGTGGGGTTTCGGCAGATACGCAGTATTTT.

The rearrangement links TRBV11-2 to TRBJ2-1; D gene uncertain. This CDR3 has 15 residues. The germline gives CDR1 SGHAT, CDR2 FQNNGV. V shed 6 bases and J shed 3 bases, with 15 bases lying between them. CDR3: CASSNGRPYYNEQFF. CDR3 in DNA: TGTGCCAGCAGTAACGGGCGGCCCTACTACAATGAGCAGTTCTTC.

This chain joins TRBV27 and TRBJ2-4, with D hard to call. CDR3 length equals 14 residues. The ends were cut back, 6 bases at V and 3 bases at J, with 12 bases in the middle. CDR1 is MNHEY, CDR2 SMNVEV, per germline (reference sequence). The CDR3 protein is CASSPNLLKNIQYF. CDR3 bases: TGTGCCAGCAGCCCTAACCTTCTCAAAAACATTCAGTACTTC.

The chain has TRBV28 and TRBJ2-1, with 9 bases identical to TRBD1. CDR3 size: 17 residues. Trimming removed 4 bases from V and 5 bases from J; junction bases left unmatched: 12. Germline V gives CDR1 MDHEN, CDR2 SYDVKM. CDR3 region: CASSSQIRDRDHNEQFF. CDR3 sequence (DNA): TGTGCCAGCAGTTCCCAGATCCGGGACAGGGACCACAATGAGCAGTTCTTC.

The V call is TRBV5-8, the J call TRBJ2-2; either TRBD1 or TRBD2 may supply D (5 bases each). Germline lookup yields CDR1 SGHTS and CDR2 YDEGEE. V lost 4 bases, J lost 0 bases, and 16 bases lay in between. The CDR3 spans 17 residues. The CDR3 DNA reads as TGTGCCAGCAGCATTGGGTTTGGGGGACCGAACACCGGGGAGCTGTTTTTT. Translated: CASSIGFGGPNTGELFF.

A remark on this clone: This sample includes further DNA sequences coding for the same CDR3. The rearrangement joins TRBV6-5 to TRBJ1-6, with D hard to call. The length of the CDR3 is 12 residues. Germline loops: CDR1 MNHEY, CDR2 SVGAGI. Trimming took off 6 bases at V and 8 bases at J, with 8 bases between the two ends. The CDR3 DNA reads TGTGCCAGCAGGGGAGGAGATTCACCCCTCCACTTT. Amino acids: CASRGGDSPLHF.

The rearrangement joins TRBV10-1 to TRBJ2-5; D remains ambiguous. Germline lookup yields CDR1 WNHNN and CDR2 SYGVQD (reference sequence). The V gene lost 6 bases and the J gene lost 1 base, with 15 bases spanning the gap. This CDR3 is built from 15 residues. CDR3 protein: CASSAGPVGQETQYF. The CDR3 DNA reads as TGCGCCAGCAGCGCCGGCCCCGTGGGCCAAGAGACCCAGTACTTC.

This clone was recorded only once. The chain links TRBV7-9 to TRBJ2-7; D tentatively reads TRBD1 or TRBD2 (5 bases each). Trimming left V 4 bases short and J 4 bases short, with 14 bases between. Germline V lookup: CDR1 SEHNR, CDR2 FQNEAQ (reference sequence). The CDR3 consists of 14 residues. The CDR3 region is CASSWGRQNYEQYF. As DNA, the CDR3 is TGTGCCAGCAGCTGGGGACGTCAAAATTACGAGCAGTACTTC.

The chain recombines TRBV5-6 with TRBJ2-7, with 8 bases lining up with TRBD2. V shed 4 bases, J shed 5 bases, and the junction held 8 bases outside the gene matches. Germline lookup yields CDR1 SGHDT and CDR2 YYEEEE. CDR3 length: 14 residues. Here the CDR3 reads CASSPGGLMNEQYF. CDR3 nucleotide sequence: TGTGCCAGCAGCCCGGGGGGGCTTATGAACGAGCAGTACTTC.

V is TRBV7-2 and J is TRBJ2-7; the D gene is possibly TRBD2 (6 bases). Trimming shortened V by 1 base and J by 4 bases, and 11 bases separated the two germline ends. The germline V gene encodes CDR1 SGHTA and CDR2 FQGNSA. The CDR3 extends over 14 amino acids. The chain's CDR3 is CASSLGLGGYEQYF. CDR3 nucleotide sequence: TGTGCCAGCAGCTTAGGGCTCGGAGGGTACGAGCAGTACTTC.

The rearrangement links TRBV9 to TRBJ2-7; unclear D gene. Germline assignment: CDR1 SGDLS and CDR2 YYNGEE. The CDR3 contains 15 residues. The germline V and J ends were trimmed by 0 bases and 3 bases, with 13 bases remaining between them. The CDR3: CASSVGEQQFYEQYF. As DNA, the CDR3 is TGTGCCAGCAGCGTAGGGGAACAGCAATTCTACGAGCAGTACTTC.

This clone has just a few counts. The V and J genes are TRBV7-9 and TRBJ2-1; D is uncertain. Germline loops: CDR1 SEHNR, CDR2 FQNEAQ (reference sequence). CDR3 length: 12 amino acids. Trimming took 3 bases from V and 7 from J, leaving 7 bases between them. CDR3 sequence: CASSFDPNEQFF. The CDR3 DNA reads TGTGCCAGCAGCTTTGACCCGAATGAGCAGTTCTTC.

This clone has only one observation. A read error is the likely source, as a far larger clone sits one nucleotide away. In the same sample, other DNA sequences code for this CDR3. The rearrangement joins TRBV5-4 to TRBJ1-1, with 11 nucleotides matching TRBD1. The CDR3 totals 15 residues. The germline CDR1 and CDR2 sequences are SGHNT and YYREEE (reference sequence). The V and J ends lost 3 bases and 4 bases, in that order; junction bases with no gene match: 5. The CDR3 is CASSWPGQGVTEAFF. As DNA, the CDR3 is TGTGCCAGCAGCTGGCCGGGACAGGGGGTCACTGAAGCTTTCTTT. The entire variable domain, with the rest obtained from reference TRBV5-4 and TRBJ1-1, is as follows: ETGVTQSPTHLIKTRGQQVTLRCSSQSGHNTVSWYQQALGQGPQFIFQYYREEENGRGNFPPRFSGLQFPNYSSELNVNALELDDSALYLCASSWPGQGVTEAFFGQGTRLTVV.

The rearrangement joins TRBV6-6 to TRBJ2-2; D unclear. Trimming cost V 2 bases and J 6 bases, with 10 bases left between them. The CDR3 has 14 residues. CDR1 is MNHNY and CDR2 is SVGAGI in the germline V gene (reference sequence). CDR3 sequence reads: CASSYGSMAGELFF. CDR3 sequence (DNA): TGTGCCAGCAGTTACGGGTCAATGGCCGGGGAGCTGTTTTTT.

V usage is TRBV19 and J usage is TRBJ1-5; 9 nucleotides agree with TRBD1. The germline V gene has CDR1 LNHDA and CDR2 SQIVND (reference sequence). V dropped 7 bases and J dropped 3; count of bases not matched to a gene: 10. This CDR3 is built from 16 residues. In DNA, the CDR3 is TGTGCCAGTACCACTACAGGGGGCGCGTTCAATCAGCCCCAGCATTTT. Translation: CASTTTGGAFNQPQHF.

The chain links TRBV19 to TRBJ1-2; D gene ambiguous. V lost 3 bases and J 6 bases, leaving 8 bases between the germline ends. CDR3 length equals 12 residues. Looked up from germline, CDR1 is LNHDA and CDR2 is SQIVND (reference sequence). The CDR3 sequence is CASSMRSHGYTF. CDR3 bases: TGTGCCAGTAGTATGAGGAGCCATGGCTACACCTTC.

The CDR3 is CASSFPGTRIGEQYF. CDR3 DNA sequence: TGTGCCAGCAGCTTTCCCGGGACTAGGATAGGCGAGCAGTACTTC. The chain combines TRBV7-9 with TRBJ2-7; 8 bases map to TRBD2. Trimming cost V 3 bases and J 6 bases; bases outside gene matches: 10. Germline CDR1 is SEHNR and CDR2 is FQNEAQ (reference sequence). This CDR3 has 15 amino acids.

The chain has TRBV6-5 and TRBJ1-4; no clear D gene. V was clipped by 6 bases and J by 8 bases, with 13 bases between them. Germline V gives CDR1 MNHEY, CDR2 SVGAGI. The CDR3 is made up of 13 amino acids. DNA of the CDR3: TGTGCCAGCAGCCTCCTTCCGGGGGAAAAACTGTTTTTT. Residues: CASSLLPGEKLFF.

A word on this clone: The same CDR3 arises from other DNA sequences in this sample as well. CDR3 amino acids: CASGPRGTGPNTEAFF. In DNA, the CDR3 is TGTGCTAGTGGCCCCCGTGGGACGGGGCCGAACACTGAAGCTTTCTTT. This rearrangement joins TRBV12-5 to TRBJ1-1, with a possible D match to TRBD1 (5 bases). The germline V gene has CDR1 LGHNT and CDR2 FRNRAP. CDR3 size: 16 residues. Trimming stripped 6 bases from V and 1 base from J, with 18 bases between.

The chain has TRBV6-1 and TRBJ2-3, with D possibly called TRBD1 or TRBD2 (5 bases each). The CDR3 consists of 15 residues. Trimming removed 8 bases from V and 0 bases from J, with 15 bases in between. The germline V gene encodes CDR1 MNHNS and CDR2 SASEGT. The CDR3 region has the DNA TGTGCCAGCCTAGACTCGGGGCTTAGCACAGATACGCAGTATTTT. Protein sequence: CASLDSGLSTDTQYF.

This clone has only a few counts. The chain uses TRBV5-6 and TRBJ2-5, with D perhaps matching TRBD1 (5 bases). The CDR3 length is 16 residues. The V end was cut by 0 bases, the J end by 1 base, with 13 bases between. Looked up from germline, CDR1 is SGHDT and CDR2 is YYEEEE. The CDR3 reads CASSLGQGTLQETQYF. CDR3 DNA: TGTGCCAGCAGCTTGGGCCAGGGTACCCTCCAAGAGACCCAGTACTTC. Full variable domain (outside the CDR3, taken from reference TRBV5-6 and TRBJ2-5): DAGVTQSPTHLIKTRGQQVTLRCSPKSGHDTVSWYQQALGQGPQFIFQYYEEEERQRGNFPDRFSGHQFPNYSSELNVNALLLGDSALYLCASSLGQGTLQETQYFGPGTRLLVL.